This paragraph reports one T cell receptor beta chain. Its antigen is currently unknown. This entry belongs to a study of blood T cells in healthy people across ages. The extraction recovered at least 5.5 micrograms of total RNA per sample. Study outcomes and limitations: Possibly confounding the expanded clonotype changes was the fact that donor CMV status was unknown.

It was with a sample-barcoded 5' primer and a J-beta primer mix that a second PCR of about 6 to 12 cycles was run. Paired-end reads containing CDR3 totaled no fewer than 2.5 million for each sample. TCRdb reanalysed the 5' RACE reads using MiXCR and keeps one entry per CDR3 protein. The repertoire holds 700,000 to 850,000 distinct CDR3 sequences, with around 34% as singletons. Source material: blood. This sequence was found in a man aged 18-30 years in good health.

The CDR3 region is CAWSQLDGTTTEAFF. The CDR3 DNA reads as TGTGCCTGGAGCCAACTGGACGGCACGACCACTGAAGCTTTCTTT. V gene TRBV30 combines with J gene TRBJ1-1; D is unresolved. Trimming shortened V by 3 bases and J by 4 bases, and 18 bases separated the two germline ends. Germline V CDR1 and CDR2: GTSNPN, SVGIG (reference sequence). The CDR3 extends over 15 amino acids.